Listed here are 32 T cell receptor beta chains from one sample, sequenced in a study of early T cells in non-severe SARS-CoV-2 infection. MiXCR, applied by TCRdb to the 5' RACE reads, yields one record per CDR3 protein. The sample consists of roughly 48,000 distinct CDR3 sequences, 5.6% of them appearing once. The sequenced sample consisted of whole blood. Source of these receptors: an adult who was a healthcare worker with PCR-confirmed SARS-CoV-2 infection or an uninfected control (not recorded which).

Many counts were recorded for this clonotype. This chain joins TRBV27 and TRBJ1-6, with no clear D. V lost 2 bases and J lost 7, with 12 bases in between. The length of the CDR3 is 15 residues. Germline CDR1 reads MNHEY; CDR2 reads SMNVEV (reference sequence). The CDR3 region has the DNA TGTGCCAGCAGTTTAACACTGCCACGGAATTCACCCCTCCACTTT. It codes for CASSLTLPRNSPLHF.

V and J are TRBV4-3 and TRBJ2-1, with 7 positions matching TRBD1. V was clipped by 4 bases and J by 3 bases; unmatched bases: 9. The CDR3 is made up of 16 amino acids. Germline lookup yields CDR1 LGHNA and CDR2 YSLEER. CDR3 nucleotides: TGCGCCAGCAGCCTGAACAACAGGGGTGGCTACAATGAGCAGTTCTTC. Protein product: CASSLNNRGGYNEQFF.

This clonotype was recorded at least ten times. The chain is built from TRBV7-2 and TRBJ2-7, with D perhaps matching TRBD1 (5 bases). This CDR3 spans 13 amino acids. The germline CDR1 and CDR2 sequences are SGHTA and FQGNSA. Trimming took off 3 bases at V and 5 bases at J, with 11 bases between the two ends. The CDR3 protein is CASSFDRLNEQYF. In nucleotides, the CDR3 is TGTGCCAGCAGCTTCGACAGACTCAACGAGCAGTACTTC. Full variable domain (missing parts from reference TRBV7-2 and TRBJ2-7): GAGVSQSPSNKVTEKGKDVELRCDPISGHTALYWYRQSLGQGLEFLIYFQGNSAPDKSGLPSDRFSAERTGGSVSTLTIQRTQQEDSAVYLCASSFDRLNEQYFGPGTRLTVT.

This chain joins TRBV19 and TRBJ2-3; 7 nucleotides agree with TRBD2. Trimming cost V 3 bases and J 4 bases; bases outside gene matches: 4. The CDR3 runs to 14 residues. The V gene's germline CDR1 is LNHDA and CDR2 SQIVND (reference sequence). CDR3: CASSIGLAADTQYF. Written as DNA, the CDR3 is TGTGCCAGTAGTATCGGTCTAGCGGCAGATACGCAGTATTTT.

This clonotype was counted at least ten times. The chain links TRBV14 to TRBJ2-2; TRBD1 matches 7 bases. The V gene end was trimmed by 3 bases and the J gene end by 4 bases; junction bases not matched to a gene: 8. Germline CDR1 reads SGHDN; CDR2 reads FVKESK. There are 16 residues in the CDR3. CDR3 region: CASSHPKGAGTGELFF. CDR3 in DNA: TGTGCCAGCAGCCACCCCAAGGGGGCAGGCACCGGGGAGCTGTTTTTT. Together with reference TRBV14 and TRBJ2-2, the CDR3 gives the full variable domain: EAGVTQFPSHSVIEKGQTVTLRCDPISGHDNLYWYRRVMGKEIKFLLHFVKESKQDESGMPNNRFLAERTGGTYSTLKVQPAELEDSGVYFCASSHPKGAGTGELFFGEGSRLTVL.

This clonotype came up a few times. The genes are TRBV2 and TRBJ2-7; 9 positions match TRBD1. There are 14 residues in the CDR3. Trimming removed 2 bases from V and 5 bases from J; junction bases left unmatched: 4. Germline V CDR1 and CDR2: SNHLY, FYNNEI. The CDR3 region has the DNA TGTGCCAGCAGTGAAATGGGGGACAGGGACGAGCAGTACTTC. It specifies CASSEMGDRDEQYF.

This sequence joins TRBV7-6 and TRBJ2-2; D not resolved. With 10 bases removed from V and 6 bases from J, the gap between germline ends came to 15 bases. In germline, CDR1 is SGHVS, CDR2 FNYEAQ. This CDR3 has 13 amino acids. CDR3 in DNA: TGTGCCACGGTTTCTAGTGGACCCGGGGAGCTGTTTTTT. Protein product: CATVSSGPGELFF.

This clonotype was found many times. The CDR3 region has the DNA TGCGCCAGCAGCCAAGTTTTCGGTATCAATGAGCAGTTCTTC. Translating it yields CASSQVFGINEQFF. The rearrangement uses TRBV4-1 and TRBJ2-1; D unresolved. The V gene lost 1 base and the J gene lost 6 bases, with 10 bases spanning the gap. The germline V gene has CDR1 MGHRA and CDR2 YSYEKL. The CDR3 consists of 14 residues.

The V and J genes are TRBV20-1 and TRBJ1-4; no reliable D call. The CDR3 has 15 amino acids. CDR1 is DFQATT, CDR2 SNEGSKA, per germline (reference sequence). V was cut by 3 bases and J by 0 bases, with 11 bases left in between. The chain's CDR3 is CSASNQEATNEKLFF. Written as DNA, the CDR3 is TGCAGTGCTAGTAACCAGGAGGCAACTAATGAAAAACTGTTTTTT.

This clonotype was seen more than once but under ten times. V and J are TRBV28 and TRBJ1-1; D is possibly TRBD1 (6 bases). V lost 4 bases and J lost 5, with 17 bases in between. Germline CDR1 MDHEN, CDR2 SYDVKM. This CDR3 comprises 15 residues. The CDR3 region is CASSSQGTILTEAFF. In DNA form, the CDR3 reads TGTGCCAGCAGTTCCCAGGGGACGATCCTTACTGAAGCTTTCTTT.

This clonotype was seen repeatedly, ten times or more. The rearrangement joins TRBV25-1 to TRBJ1-4; D not certain. This CDR3 contains 13 residues. Germline CDR1 MGHDK, CDR2 SYGVNS. V dropped 8 bases and J dropped 8 bases, with 15 bases sitting between them. This CDR3 is CASGSQRGEKLFF. CDR3 DNA: TGTGCCAGCGGCAGCCAAAGAGGGGAAAAACTGTTTTTT.

In its sample, this clonotype was seen many times. The chain combines TRBV18 with TRBJ2-3, with 12 nucleotides matching TRBD1. This CDR3 has 17 residues. Germline V gives CDR1 KGHSH, CDR2 LQKENI. Trimming at V came to 4 bases and at J to 5 bases, leaving 10 bases not matched to a gene. The CDR3 DNA reads as TGTGCCAGCTCACAATGGGACAGGGGGCGCGTTGAAGATACGCAGTATTTT. Amino acid sequence: CASSQWDRGRVEDTQYF.

This clonotype has a count of ten or more. V and J are TRBV5-1 and TRBJ2-3, with D tentatively TRBD1 or TRBD2 (5 bases each). Trimming pared 1 base from V and 3 bases from J, leaving 18 bases between. Looked up from germline, CDR1 is SGHRS and CDR2 is YFSETQ. The CDR3 has 17 residues. CDR3 nucleotides: TGCGCCAGCAGCTTGCTTCAGGGAGTGCAACCTACAGATACGCAGTATTTT. Protein sequence: CASSLLQGVQPTDTQYF.

This clonotype was observed at least ten times. This chain connects TRBV12-3 or TRBV12-4 to TRBJ1-3; D call uncertain. V was shortened by 5 bases and J by 0 bases, with 2 bases between the two germline ends. The CDR3 sequence is 12 residues long. The DNA of the CDR3 is TGTGCCAGCAGTCCCTCTGGAAACACCATATATTTT. Translated: CASSPSGNTIYF.

This clonotype occurred a few times. This chain uses TRBV10-2 with TRBJ1-1; possible D gene TRBD1, 5 bases. The V and J ends lost 8 bases and 7 bases respectively, with 17 bases between them. This CDR3 is built from 13 residues. The germline V gene encodes CDR1 WSHSY and CDR2 SAAADI. The CDR3 reads CASRSGGVIEAFF. DNA of the CDR3: TGCGCCAGCCGGTCGGGGGGAGTAATTGAAGCTTTCTTT.

The chain carries TRBV20-1 and TRBJ1-2; tentatively, D is TRBD1 (5 bases). Germline CDR1 is DFQATT and CDR2 is SNEGSKA (reference sequence). CDR3 length: 13 residues. The germline V and J ends were trimmed by 3 bases and 1 base, with 9 bases remaining between them. The CDR3 region has the DNA TGCAGTGCTAGGGGGGAAGTTAACTATGGCTACACCTTC. It specifies CSARGEVNYGYTF.

This clonotype was counted only a few times. The chain is built from TRBV29-1 and TRBJ2-5; D not certain. This CDR3 spans 11 amino acids. In germline, CDR1 is SQVTM, CDR2 ANQGSEA. Deletions cut 2 bases from V and 7 bases from J, with 8 bases between. DNA for the CDR3: TGCAGCGTTGAAAATGGCGGGACCCAGTACTTC. Translating gives CSVENGGTQYF.

This clonotype showed up many times. The chain is built from TRBV5-6 and TRBJ2-3, with D perhaps matching TRBD2 (6 bases). Trimming shortened V by 4 bases and J by 3 bases, and 18 bases separated the two germline ends. This CDR3 contains 16 residues. Looked up from germline, CDR1 is SGHDT and CDR2 is YYEEEE. The CDR3 region has the DNA TGTGCCAGCAGCGGGGATAGCGGATTGAGGACAGATACGCAGTATTTT. Protein sequence: CASSGDSGLRTDTQYF.

This clonotype came up many times. This rearrangement joins TRBV12-3 or TRBV12-4 to TRBJ2-1; 13 bases are shared with TRBD2. The trim removed 6 bases at V and 4 bases at J, leaving 12 bases unmatched. This CDR3 spans 18 amino acids. Written as DNA, the CDR3 is TGTGCCAGCAGCCCCGGGACTAGCGGGGCCGAGGGGTACAATGAGCAGTTCTTC. It translates to CASSPGTSGAEGYNEQFF.

At least ten counts were recorded for this clonotype. This chain uses TRBV2 with TRBJ2-2; D might be TRBD2 (5 bases). The CDR3 contains 13 residues. Trimming stripped 6 bases from V and 3 bases from J, with 8 bases between. Germline loops: CDR1 SNHLY, CDR2 FYNNEI. In DNA, the CDR3 is TGTGCCAGCAGGACTACCCACACCGGGGAGCTGTTTTTT. Residues: CASRTTHTGELFF.

This clonotype showed up just a few times. V gene TRBV5-1 combines with J gene TRBJ2-7, with D tentatively TRBD2 (5 bases). The V gene's germline CDR1 is SGHRS and CDR2 YFSETQ. The germline V and J ends were trimmed by 4 bases and 6 bases, with 14 bases remaining between them. This CDR3 contains 13 residues. CDR3 nucleotide sequence: TGCGCCAGCAGCCCGGACCCCGCGGGCGAGCAGTACTTC. This translates into CASSPDPAGEQYF.

On this clonotype: The CDR3 carries no conserved terminal phenylalanine or tryptophan, so it likely arises from a read error. The chain has TRBV2 and TRBJ1-5, with unresolved D. Trimming removed 6 bases at V and 3 bases at J, with 9 bases between. This CDR3 contains 13 residues. Germline loops: CDR1 SNHLY, CDR2 FYNNEI. The CDR3 protein is CASRDDYNQPQHL. In nucleotides, the CDR3 is TGTGCCAGCAGGGACGACTACAATCAGCCCCAGCATTTA.

Many counts were recorded for this clonotype. An end of the junction differs from the germline gene, which may be a read error. The gene calls are TRBV6-4 and TRBJ2-3; 11 bases fit TRBD2. Looked up from germline, CDR1 is MRHNA and CDR2 is SNTAGT. This CDR3 comprises 15 residues. DNA of the CDR3: TGTACCAGCAGCAGACTAGCGGGGACCACAGATACGCAGTATTTT. It translates to CTSSRLAGTTDTQYF.

This clonotype has ten or more counts. The V call is TRBV3-1, the J call TRBJ2-2, with D possibly TRBD2 on 5 matching bases. V lost 4 bases and J 0 bases, leaving 9 bases between the germline ends. The CDR3 totals 15 residues. CDR1 LGHDT and CDR2 YNNKEL come from the germline V gene (reference sequence). The CDR3 sequence: CASSRRGPNTGELFF. As DNA, the CDR3 is TGTGCCAGCAGCCGTAGAGGGCCGAACACCGGGGAGCTGTTTTTT.

This clonotype appeared a few times. The chain uses TRBV5-4 and TRBJ1-2; D is ambiguous. The V gene lost 6 bases and the J gene lost 4 bases, with 19 bases spanning the gap. Germline V CDR1 and CDR2: SGHNT, YYREEE (reference sequence). This CDR3 has 15 amino acids. CDR3: CASTGSRTGTYGYTF. CDR3 nucleotides: TGTGCCAGCACCGGGTCCCGGACTGGTACCTATGGCTACACCTTC.

This clonotype was recorded at least ten times. The chain has TRBV19 and TRBJ1-4; 9 bases line up with TRBD1. J gave up 8 bases and V 7 bases, and 5 bases lay outside the gene matches. The CDR3 sequence is 13 residues long. Germline-derived CDR1 and CDR2 are LNHDA and SQIVND (reference sequence). CDR3 region: CASTRDRVEKLFF. For the CDR3, the DNA is TGTGCCAGTACGAGGGACAGGGTCGAAAAACTGTTTTTT.

Many counts were recorded for this clonotype. The gene calls are TRBV2 and TRBJ2-7; 10 bases map to TRBD1. Germline V CDR1 and CDR2: SNHLY, FYNNEI. This CDR3 has 13 amino acids. J lost 6 bases, V lost 4 bases, and 3 bases had no gene match. The CDR3 reads CASSGQGAGEQYF. In nucleotides, the CDR3 is TGTGCCAGCAGTGGACAGGGGGCTGGCGAGCAGTACTTC.

This clonotype was observed a handful of times. This chain uses TRBV4-1 with TRBJ2-7; perhaps D is TRBD1 or TRBD2 (5 bases each). The germline V gene has CDR1 MGHRA and CDR2 YSYEKL. The CDR3 loop spans 15 amino acids. The V and J ends lost 0 bases and 2 bases respectively, with 11 bases between them. CDR3 sequence (DNA): TGCGCCAGCAGCCAAGATCTAACGGGGCCCTACGAGCAGTACTTC. Translation: CASSQDLTGPYEQYF.

V usage is TRBV10-3 and J usage is TRBJ2-2; 8 bases agree with TRBD2. The CDR3 covers 14 residues. Germline lookup yields CDR1 ENHRY and CDR2 SYGVKD. The junction had 3 bases not matched to a gene; V was cut back by 7 bases and J by 2 bases. The CDR3, as DNA: TGTGCCATCAAGGCGGGGGGTAACACCGGGGAGCTGTTTTTT. It is translated as CAIKAGGNTGELFF.

The chain is built from TRBV14 and TRBJ2-3; D gene ambiguous. CDR1 and CDR2 from the germline V gene are SGHDN and FVKESK. The V gene lost 4 bases and the J gene lost 2 bases, with 7 bases spanning the gap. This CDR3 has 13 amino acids. The CDR3 DNA reads as TGTGCCAGCAGCCCGATATACACAGATACGCAGTATTTT. It specifies CASSPIYTDTQYF.

In nucleotides, the CDR3 is TGCAGCGTTGGCGGACAGGAGACTATCTACGAGCAGTACTTC. Protein sequence: CSVGGQETIYEQYF. The chain carries TRBV29-1 and TRBJ2-7, with 7 bases fitting TRBD1. The CDR3 runs to 14 residues. Germline values: CDR1 SQVTM, CDR2 ANQGSEA. The J segment lost 3 bases and the V segment lost 4 bases, leaving 9 bases of the junction unmatched.

This clonotype was detected ten times or more. The chain couples TRBV24-1 to TRBJ2-6; D might be TRBD2 (6 bases). The V gene lost 1 base and the J gene lost 2 bases, with 14 bases spanning the gap. CDR1 is KGHDR and CDR2 is SFDVKD in the germline V gene. CDR3 length equals 18 residues. CDR3 bases: TGTGCCACCAGTGATTTCGGAGGGGCTTCGACTGGGGCCAACGTCCTGACTTTC. This gives the protein CATSDFGGASTGANVLTF.